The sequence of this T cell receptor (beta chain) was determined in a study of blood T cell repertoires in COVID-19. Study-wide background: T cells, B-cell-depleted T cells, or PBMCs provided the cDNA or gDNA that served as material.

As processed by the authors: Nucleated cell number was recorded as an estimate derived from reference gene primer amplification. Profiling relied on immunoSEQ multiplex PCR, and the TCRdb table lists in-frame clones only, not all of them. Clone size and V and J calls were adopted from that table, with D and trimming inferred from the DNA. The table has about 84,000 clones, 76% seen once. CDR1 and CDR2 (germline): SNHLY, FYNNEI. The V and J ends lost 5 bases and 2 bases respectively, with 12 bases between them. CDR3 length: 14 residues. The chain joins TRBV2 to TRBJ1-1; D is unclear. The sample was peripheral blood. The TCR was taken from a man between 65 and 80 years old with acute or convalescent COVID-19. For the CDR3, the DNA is TGTGCCAGCAGTCTTCAGACGGGAAACACTGAAGCTTTCTTT. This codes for CASSLQTGNTEAFF.